Below, 9 T cell receptor beta chains from the same sample are listed, as sequenced in a study of naive and memory T cell subsets. The beta constant-region primer was an equimolar mix of two oligonucleotides covering TRBC1 and TRBC2. In TCRdb, the UMI-ligation and nested PCR reads were re-called with MiXCR into one record per CDR3 protein. The sample carries roughly 140,000 distinct CDR3 sequences, over 15% recorded once. The sequenced sample consisted of naive CD4+ T cells from blood. The receptors originated from a human donor in good health.

The V gene is TRBV7-9, the J gene TRBJ1-6, with D possibly being TRBD1 (6 bases). CDR3 size: 14 residues. Germline V gene data show CDR1 as SEHNR and CDR2 as FQNEAQ (reference sequence). The V and J ends lost 5 bases and 10 bases respectively, with 15 bases between them. The CDR3 nucleotides are TGTGCCAGCAGCCGGGACACTGTAAGCTCACCCCTCCACTTT. It encodes CASSRDTVSSPLHF. The full variable domain, completed using reference TRBV7-9 and TRBJ1-6, is DTGVSQNPRHKITKRGQNVTFRCDPISEHNRLYWYRQTLGQGPEFLTYFQNEAQLEKSRLLSDRFSAERPKGSFSTLEIQRTEQGDSAMYLCASSRDTVSSPLHFGNGTRLTVT.

V gene TRBV2 combines with J gene TRBJ2-2; D is uncertain. V lost 3 bases to trimming and J lost 6 bases, with 8 bases between them. The CDR3 length is 13 residues. Germline CDR1 reads SNHLY; CDR2 reads FYNNEI. CDR3 in DNA: TGTGCCAGCAGTGATCATGGCCCCGGGGAGCTGTTTTTT. This sequence encodes CASSDHGPGELFF. Complete variable domain (other parts from reference TRBV2 and TRBJ2-2): EPEVTQTPSHQVTQMGQEVILRCVPISNHLYFYWYRQILGQKVEFLVSFYNNEISEKSEIFDDQFSVERPDGSNFTLKIRSTKLEDSAMYFCASSDHGPGELFFGEGSRLTVL.

This chain uses TRBV5-6 with TRBJ2-1, with 11 nucleotides matching TRBD2. The V and J ends lost 4 bases and 7 bases, in that order; junction bases with no gene match: 4. Looked up from germline, CDR1 is SGHDT and CDR2 is YYEEEE. The CDR3 consists of 14 residues. CDR3 in DNA: TGTGCCAGCAGCGGACTAGCGGGTACAAATGAGCAGTTCTTC. Protein sequence: CASSGLAGTNEQFF.

This clonotype was observed once. The chain joins TRBV20-1 to TRBJ2-1; 9 positions match TRBD2. Germline V lookup: CDR1 DFQATT, CDR2 SNEGSKA (reference sequence). CDR3 length: 13 amino acids. V gave up 4 bases and J gave up 15 bases; unmatched junction bases: 13. The CDR3 DNA reads as TGCAGTGCTATAGCGGGAGAGACCCTCAGGATGTTCTTC. It yields the protein CSAIAGETLRMFF.

This chain links TRBV28 with TRBJ1-1; 7 bases match TRBD1. The CDR3 is made up of 17 amino acids. The germline V gene has CDR1 MDHEN and CDR2 SYDVKM. The junction had 16 bases not matched to a gene; V was cut back by 7 bases and J by 2 bases. DNA for the CDR3: TGTGCCAGCAATACCCCCGGGACAGCCAGCAGAAACACTGAAGCTTTCTTT. Translated: CASNTPGTASRNTEAFF.

The rearrangement joins TRBV14 to TRBJ2-5; 11 bases fit TRBD2. Germline loops: CDR1 SGHDN, CDR2 FVKESK. The CDR3 covers 17 residues. The ends lost 0 bases at V and 0 bases at J; junction bases unmatched: 3. CDR3 in amino acids: CASSQDWGLADQETQYF. CDR3 coding DNA: TGTGCCAGCAGCCAAGATTGGGGACTAGCGGACCAAGAGACCCAGTACTTC.

This clonotype was seen a handful of times. The chain employs TRBV7-2 and TRBJ1-1, with D maybe TRBD1 (5 bases). V lost 1 base and J lost 0, with 21 bases in between. The CDR3 has 19 residues. In germline, CDR1 is SGHTA, CDR2 FQGNSA. CDR3 amino acids: CASSLEFRTRKGLNTEAFF. DNA of the CDR3: TGTGCCAGCAGCTTAGAGTTCAGGACCCGAAAGGGGCTGAACACTGAAGCTTTCTTT. Full variable domain (outside the CDR3, taken from reference TRBV7-2 and TRBJ1-1): GAGVSQSPSNKVTEKGKDVELRCDPISGHTALYWYRQSLGQGLEFLIYFQGNSAPDKSGLPSDRFSAERTGGSVSTLTIQRTQQEDSAVYLCASSLEFRTRKGLNTEAFFGQGTRLTVV.

The chain uses TRBV3-1 and TRBJ2-3; a possible D gene is TRBD1 (5 bases). This CDR3 has 15 amino acids. Between the trimmed V and J ends, which lost 1 base and 3 bases, there was a span of 11 bases. Germline V gene sequence: CDR1 LGHDT, CDR2 YNNKEL (reference sequence). The chain's CDR3 is CASSQATGRTDTQYF. The CDR3 DNA follows: TGTGCCAGCAGCCAAGCAACAGGAAGAACAGATACGCAGTATTTT.

The chain joins TRBV12-3 or TRBV12-4 to TRBJ2-7; 9 nucleotides line up with TRBD1. Trimming at V came to 6 bases and at J to 9 bases, leaving 15 bases not matched to a gene. This CDR3 is 15 amino acids long. The CDR3 DNA reads as TGTGCCAGCAGCCCGGGACAGGGTTTTCGGTTGGTGCAGTACTTC. Translating gives CASSPGQGFRLVQYF.